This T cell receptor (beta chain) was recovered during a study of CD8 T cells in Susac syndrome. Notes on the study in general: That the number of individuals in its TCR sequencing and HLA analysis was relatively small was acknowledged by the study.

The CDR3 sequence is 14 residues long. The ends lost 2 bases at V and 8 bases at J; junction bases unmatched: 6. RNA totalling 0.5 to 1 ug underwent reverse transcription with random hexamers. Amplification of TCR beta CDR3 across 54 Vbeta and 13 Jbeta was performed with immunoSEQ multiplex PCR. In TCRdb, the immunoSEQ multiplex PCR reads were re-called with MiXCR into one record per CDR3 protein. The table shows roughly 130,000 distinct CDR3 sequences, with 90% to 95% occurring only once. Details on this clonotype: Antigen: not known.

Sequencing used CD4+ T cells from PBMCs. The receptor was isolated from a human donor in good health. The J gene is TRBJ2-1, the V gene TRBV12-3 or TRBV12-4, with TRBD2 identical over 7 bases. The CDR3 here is CASSLRRGSYEQFF. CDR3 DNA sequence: TGTGCCAGCAGTTTAAGGCGGGGGAGCTATGAGCAGTTCTTC.